These 6 T cell receptor beta chains were all obtained from the same sample, sequenced in a study of blood T cell repertoires in COVID-19. TCRdb's copy holds only in-frame clones and misses some; the assay was immunoSEQ multiplex PCR. The data hold under 200,000 clones, with more than 70% observed a single time. Sequenced sample: peripheral blood. The receptors come from a man aged 45-65 years who had recovered from COVID-19.

The chain has TRBV18 and TRBJ2-1; TRBD2 might be the D (6 bases). V was cut by 1 base and J by 9 bases, with 13 bases left in between. Germline V gene sequence: CDR1 KGHSH, CDR2 LQKENI. This CDR3 has 14 amino acids. CDR3 protein: CASSPLEGTGEQFF. In nucleotides, the CDR3 is TGTGCCAGCTCACCACTGGAGGGAACAGGTGAGCAGTTCTTC.

This clone has just a few counts. The CDR3 loop reads CASSAQQGDIVGGYTF. The CDR3 DNA reads TGTGCCAGCAGCGCCCAACAGGGAGATATAGTTGGGGGCTACACCTTC. The chain recombines TRBV9 with TRBJ1-2, with D possibly matching TRBD1 (6 bases). V was clipped by 3 bases and J by 8 bases, with 23 bases between them. This CDR3 region has 16 residues. From germline, CDR1 is SGDLS and CDR2 YYNGEE.

This chain joins TRBV19 and TRBJ1-1; 9 bases agree with TRBD1. Germline CDR1 and CDR2: LNHDA and SQIVND (reference sequence). Trimming took 4 bases from V and 11 from J; bases not matched to a gene: 8. CDR3 length: 13 amino acids. The CDR3 region has the DNA TGTGCCAGTAGTACCCATGGGGACAGGGTGGCTTTCTTT. Translation: CASSTHGDRVAFF.

The gene calls are TRBV19 and TRBJ2-1, with 11 bases lining up with TRBD2. Trimming at V came to 7 bases and at J to 2 bases, leaving 4 bases not matched to a gene. CDR1 is LNHDA and CDR2 is SQIVND in the germline V gene (reference sequence). The CDR3 length is 15 residues. CDR3 protein: CASNPGLAAYNEQFF. In DNA form, the CDR3 reads TGTGCCAGTAACCCGGGACTAGCGGCCTACAATGAGCAGTTCTTC.

The chain couples TRBV7-9 to TRBJ2-3; 7 bases agree with TRBD1. The trim removed 1 base at V and 4 bases at J, leaving 8 bases unmatched. The CDR3 consists of 16 residues. CDR1 SEHNR and CDR2 FQNEAQ come from the germline V gene (reference sequence). Written as DNA, the CDR3 is TGTGCCAGCAGCTTAGTAAGGGGGCTCGGGGCAGATACGCAGTATTTT. It codes for CASSLVRGLGADTQYF.

The chain recombines TRBV6-5 with TRBJ2-3; the D gene is possibly TRBD1 (6 bases). This CDR3 has 13 residues. With 10 bases removed from V and 6 bases from J, the gap between germline ends came to 17 bases. Germline assignment: CDR1 MNHEY and CDR2 SVGAGI. The CDR3 bases are TGTGCCACCAGGGGAGATATAGGGGATACGCAGTATTTT. This encodes CATRGDIGDTQYF.